The clone carrying this T cell receptor beta chain was observed once. Its antigen is unknown. TCRdb's table, derived via immunoSEQ multiplex PCR, lists solely in-frame clones and lacks some. The sample records about 150,000 clones, 88% being singletons. Time point denoted: baseline pretreatment blood. Indicated treatment: 15 Gy SBRT to primary tumor, nephrectomy 4 weeks later. Serial blood draws occurred at baseline and 2 and 4 weeks post-SBRT. The tumor was a clear cell renal cell carcinoma. This specimen comes from a study of radiation and T cells in renal cell carcinoma. The study's findings and limits: Pretreatment tumor biopsies were lacking, so baseline clonotypes are unknown.

The germline V gene encodes CDR1 SGHNT and CDR2 YYREEE (reference sequence). The CDR3 covers 12 residues. V lost 0 bases to trimming and J lost 8 bases, with 5 bases between them. The receptor's source is a woman in her 70s with renal cell carcinoma. The chain employs TRBV5-4 and TRBJ1-4; D might be TRBD1 (5 bases). Sequenced here: blood, sampled from a patient whose treatment included radiotherapy and nephrectomy. CDR3 sequence: CASSLGGEKLFF. The CDR3 coding sequence is TGTGCCAGCAGCTTGGGGGGGGAAAAACTGTTTTTT. Full variable domain (outside the CDR3, taken from reference TRBV5-4 and TRBJ1-4): ETGVTQSPTHLIKTRGQQVTLRCSSQSGHNTVSWYQQALGQGPQFIFQYYREEENGRGNFPPRFSGLQFPNYSSELNVNALELDDSALYLCASSLGGEKLFFGSGTQLSVL.